Each of the 29 T cell receptor beta chains below was sequenced from the same sample in a study of cytomegalovirus exposure and HLA in healthy donors (dated by TCRdb to the late 2010s). Libraries were prepared through the immunoSEQ multiplex PCR assay. For the multiplex PCR, a mixture combining 60 forward primers for TCR Vbeta segments and 13 reverse primers for TCR Jbeta segments was used. TCRdb mirrors the immuneACCESS table, restricted to in-frame sequences. Some clones are absent from its copies; in checked studies, under half trace to an unresolved V gene, and the reason for the others is unknown. This sample has under 100,000 clones in its table, and less than 80% of those were observed once. The top ten hold approximately 2.4% of the sample. The source material was PBMCs. Every receptor here comes from a man aged 25 to 40 in good health and CMV-seronegative.

This chain links TRBV5-6 with TRBJ2-7; the match to TRBD1 covers 7 bases. In germline, CDR1 is SGHDT, CDR2 YYEEEE. There are 18 residues in the CDR3. V gave up 0 bases and J gave up 1 base; unmatched junction bases: 13. CDR3 DNA: TGTGCCAGCAGCTTGGGAGTATTAAGGGACAGCAATTCCTACGAGCAGTACTTC. Amino acid sequence: CASSLGVLRDSNSYEQYF.

The genes are TRBV13 and TRBJ2-3; the match to TRBD2 covers 10 bases. J lost 2 bases, V lost 5 bases, and 4 bases had no gene match. There are 15 residues in the CDR3. The germline V gene encodes CDR1 PRHDT and CDR2 FYEKMQ (reference sequence). This chain's CDR3 is CASSAGLADTDTQYF. CDR3 DNA: TGTGCCAGCAGCGCTGGACTAGCGGACACAGATACGCAGTATTTT.

The gene calls are TRBV30 and TRBJ2-1; 8 bases line up with TRBD1. CDR1 and CDR2 (germline): GTSNPN, SVGIG (reference sequence). V dropped 3 bases and J dropped 10; count of bases not matched to a gene: 14. This CDR3 comprises 15 residues. The CDR3, as DNA: TGTGCCTGGAGGGGCCCGAGACAGGGGCCCCAAGAGCAGTTCTTC. This codes for CAWRGPRQGPQEQFF.

The V and J genes are TRBV5-1 and TRBJ2-1, with 10 bases fitting TRBD1. The CDR3 totals 14 residues. Germline CDR1 and CDR2: SGHRS and YFSETQ. V shed 0 bases and J 9 bases; nucleotides not matched to a gene: 3. The CDR3: CASSLGQGAGEQFF. For the CDR3, the DNA is TGCGCCAGCAGCTTGGGACAGGGGGCCGGTGAGCAGTTCTTC.

V is TRBV2 and J is TRBJ1-1, with 7 positions matching TRBD1. The CDR3 loop spans 14 amino acids. Germline CDR1 and CDR2: SNHLY and FYNNEI. The junction had 6 bases not matched to a gene; V was cut back by 5 bases and J by 3 bases. The CDR3: CASSRQGGYTEAFF. The CDR3 nucleotides are TGTGCCAGCAGTCGACAGGGCGGGTACACTGAAGCTTTCTTT.

This chain connects TRBV11-1 to TRBJ2-3, with D maybe TRBD2 (6 bases). CDR1 SGHAT and CDR2 FQDESV come from the germline V gene (reference sequence). The CDR3 totals 16 residues. V was shortened by 5 bases and J by 3 bases, with 18 bases between the two germline ends. CDR3 residues: CASSPSGLTKTDTQYF. For the CDR3, the DNA is TGTGCCAGCAGCCCCTCGGGACTGACTAAAACAGATACGCAGTATTTT.

The gene calls are TRBV7-2 and TRBJ2-7, with D possibly being TRBD1 (7 bases). CDR1 and CDR2 (germline): SGHTA, FQGNSA. V was pared by 7 bases and J by 0 bases, with 16 bases between. CDR3 length: 15 amino acids. CDR3 in DNA: TGTGCCAGCAACCCAGGGGGAGGAGCCTCCTACGAGCAGTACTTC. This sequence encodes CASNPGGGASYEQYF.

The CDR3 spells CASNPSGNIYEQYF. In DNA form, the CDR3 reads TGTGCCAGCAACCCTAGCGGGAATATATACGAGCAGTACTTC. The rearrangement joins TRBV7-2 to TRBJ2-7; 9 bases match TRBD2. Looked up from germline, CDR1 is SGHTA and CDR2 is FQGNSA. After removal of 7 bases from V and 4 bases from J, the junction contained 8 bases not matched to a gene. The CDR3 is 14 amino acids.

This clone was found a few times. The chain has TRBV7-8 and TRBJ1-1; D is ambiguous. The germline gives CDR1 SGHVS, CDR2 FQNEAQ. V lost 7 bases, J lost 1 base, and 10 bases lay in between. CDR3 size: 13 residues. CDR3 region: CASIRSGNTEAFF. For the CDR3, the DNA is TGTGCCAGCATTCGAAGCGGGAACACTGAAGCTTTCTTT.

The rearrangement joins TRBV2 to TRBJ1-5, with TRBD1 as a possible D gene (6 bases). Germline CDR1 is SNHLY and CDR2 is FYNNEI. The length of the CDR3 is 17 residues. Trimming removed 5 bases from V and 0 bases from J, with 17 bases in between. CDR3: CASSPQQGTYSNQPQHF. The CDR3 DNA is TGTGCCAGCAGTCCCCAACAGGGCACCTATAGCAATCAGCCCCAGCATTTT.

The chain couples TRBV7-2 to TRBJ2-3, with D hard to call. CDR1 and CDR2 (germline): SGHTA, FQGNSA. There are 13 residues in the CDR3. Trimming shortened V by 4 bases and J by 9 bases, and 14 bases separated the two germline ends. CDR3 nucleotides: TGTGCCAGCAGCTATTTTAAAGCGCTCACGCAGTATTTT. Its protein product is CASSYFKALTQYF.

The chain has TRBV4-2 and TRBJ2-1; unclear D gene. The V end was cut by 3 bases, the J end by 0 bases, with 6 bases between. In germline, CDR1 is LGHNA, CDR2 YNFKEQ. The CDR3 extends over 14 amino acids. The CDR3 loop is CASSHRGSYNEQFF. The CDR3 DNA reads as TGTGCCAGCAGCCATCGAGGCTCCTACAATGAGCAGTTCTTC.

This clone was counted a single time. This sequence joins TRBV18 and TRBJ1-2; no clear D gene. This CDR3 comprises 13 residues. Germline CDR1 and CDR2: KGHSH and LQKENI. V was cut by 3 bases and J by 4 bases, with 9 bases left in between. Written as DNA, the CDR3 is TGTGCCAGCTCACCGATAGCATCCTATGGCTACACCTTC. It is translated as CASSPIASYGYTF.

Concerning this clone itself: The junction and the germline gene differ at one end; a read error may be behind it. The V and J genes are TRBV6-1 and TRBJ2-5; 7 bases line up with TRBD2. Per the germline V gene, CDR1 is MNHNS and CDR2 is SASEGT. There are 11 residues in the CDR3. CDR3 amino acids: CASSESARGDF. CDR3 nucleotides: TGTGCCAGCAGTGAGTCGGCCCGGGGGGACTTC.

This chain connects TRBV27 to TRBJ2-7, with 13 nucleotides matching TRBD2. CDR1 and CDR2 (germline): MNHEY, SMNVEV (reference sequence). The CDR3 runs to 16 residues. V shed 7 bases, J shed 4 bases, and the junction held 10 bases outside the gene matches. CDR3 sequence: CASTTTSGGRVYEQYF. CDR3 in DNA: TGTGCCAGCACCACGACTAGCGGGGGGCGGGTGTACGAGCAGTACTTC.

The genes are TRBV9 and TRBJ2-3, with a weak D call TRBD2 (7 bases). CDR3 size: 16 residues. With 3 bases removed from V and 1 base from J, the gap between germline ends came to 15 bases. Germline V gene data show CDR1 as SGDLS and CDR2 as YYNGEE. For the CDR3, the DNA is TGTGCCAGCAGCGCCCCTACGGGGGGCCGCACAGATACGCAGTATTTT. This sequence encodes CASSAPTGGRTDTQYF.

This clone is deemed medium-sized (0.01 to 0.1%). The V gene is TRBV6-4, the J gene TRBJ2-6; possible D gene TRBD1, 5 bases. V was shortened by 3 bases and J by 1 base, with 7 bases between the two germline ends. Germline V lookup: CDR1 MRHNA, CDR2 SNTAGT. The CDR3 runs to 15 residues. The DNA for the CDR3 is TGTGCCAGCAGTGATAAGGGGTCTGGGGCCAACGTCCTGACTTTC. It is translated as CASSDKGSGANVLTF.

The chain has TRBV29-1 and TRBJ2-3; TRBD1 might be the D (6 bases). V was clipped by 6 bases and J by 5 bases, with 18 bases between them. Germline V lookup: CDR1 SQVTM, CDR2 ANQGSEA. CDR3 size: 14 residues. The CDR3 nucleotides are TGCAGCGTGCTACAGGGAAGTAATGGAGATACGCAGTATTTT. It encodes CSVLQGSNGDTQYF.

In its sample, this clone was seen a few times. This specimen includes other DNA sequences encoding the same CDR3. The chain carries TRBV6-4 and TRBJ2-3, with D perhaps matching TRBD2 (6 bases). Germline V CDR1 and CDR2: MRHNA, SNTAGT. V was cut by 0 bases and J by 0 bases, with 7 bases left in between. This CDR3 spans 15 amino acids. The CDR3 loop is CASSDSGGSTDTQYF. CDR3 nucleotide sequence: TGTGCCAGCAGTGACTCGGGGGGTAGCACAGATACGCAGTATTTT.

V gene TRBV2 combines with J gene TRBJ2-4; D is possibly TRBD1 (5 bases). Between the trimmed V and J ends, which lost 3 bases and 0 bases, there was a span of 12 bases. The CDR3 spans 16 residues. Germline V gives CDR1 SNHLY, CDR2 FYNNEI. The CDR3 protein is CASSDSRELAKNIQYF. As DNA, the CDR3 is TGTGCCAGCAGTGATTCCAGGGAACTAGCCAAAAACATTCAGTACTTC.

This clone was recorded a few times. This chain uses TRBV6-5 with TRBJ1-2, with 7 positions matching TRBD1. The ends lost 5 bases at V and 4 bases at J; junction bases unmatched: 10. The CDR3 consists of 15 residues. In germline, CDR1 is MNHEY, CDR2 SVGAGI. The CDR3 region is CASSTWTGRSYGYTF. In nucleotides, the CDR3 is TGTGCCAGCAGTACTTGGACAGGCAGGTCCTATGGCTACACCTTC.

The chain recombines TRBV29-1 with TRBJ1-1; the D is unclear. The CDR3 is 13 residues long. CDR1 is SQVTM, CDR2 ANQGSEA, per germline. Trimming removed 7 bases at V and 3 bases at J, with 15 bases between. The CDR3 region has the DNA TGCAGCGGGAGGGATCCTGTGGACACTGAAGCTTTCTTT. It yields the protein CSGRDPVDTEAFF.

J is TRBJ2-7 and V is TRBV5-4, with 9 bases aligning to TRBD1. The trim removed 4 bases at V and 5 bases at J, leaving 7 bases unmatched. The CDR3 consists of 14 residues. Germline V lookup: CDR1 SGHNT, CDR2 YYREEE (reference sequence). CDR3 sequence (DNA): TGTGCCAGCAGCGATCCGGGACAGGGCGACGAGCAGTACTTC. Translated: CASSDPGQGDEQYF.

The genes are TRBV28 and TRBJ2-7; D unresolved. Germline-derived CDR1 and CDR2 are MDHEN and SYDVKM. The CDR3 length is 11 residues. Trimming took off 2 bases at V and 13 bases at J, with 12 bases between the two ends. The CDR3 sequence: CASSLDGRVYF. CDR3 coding DNA: TGTGCCAGCAGTTTAGATGGGCGCGTCTACTTC.

This chain connects TRBV13 to TRBJ1-1; TRBD1 might be the D (6 bases). V lost 9 bases, J lost 3 bases, and 11 bases lay in between. The CDR3 covers 12 residues. CDR1 is PRHDT and CDR2 is FYEKMQ in the germline V gene (reference sequence). In DNA, the CDR3 is TGTGCCAGTGGGGACAACTACACTGAAGCTTTCTTT. It yields the protein CASGDNYTEAFF.

The genes are TRBV28 and TRBJ2-6, with 7 bases matching TRBD2. The V gene end was trimmed by 4 bases and the J gene end by 0 bases; junction bases not matched to a gene: 6. The V gene's germline CDR1 is MDHEN and CDR2 SYDVKM. The CDR3 runs to 17 residues. This chain's CDR3 is CASSSAAGTSGANVLTF. The DNA of the CDR3 is TGTGCCAGCAGTTCCGCAGCGGGGACCTCTGGGGCCAACGTCCTGACTTTC. The complete variable domain, with remaining parts taken from reference TRBV28 and TRBJ2-6, reads DVKVTQSSRYLVKRTGEKVFLECVQDMDHENMFWYRQDPGLGLRLIYFSYDVKMKEKGDIPEGYSVSREKKERFSLILESASTNQTSMYLCASSSAAGTSGANVLTFGAGSRLTVL.

The chain combines TRBV2 with TRBJ2-3; 11 bases align to TRBD2. Trimming removed 6 bases from V and 2 bases from J; junction bases left unmatched: 4. Germline values: CDR1 SNHLY, CDR2 FYNNEI. This CDR3 comprises 15 residues. The CDR3 DNA is TGTGCCAGCAGGGGGACTAGCGGAGTCACAGATACGCAGTATTTT. Translation gives CASRGTSGVTDTQYF.

The V call is TRBV7-9, the J call TRBJ2-5, with TRBD1 as a possible D gene (6 bases). V shed 1 base and J shed 1 base, with 7 bases lying between them. The germline V gene has CDR1 SEHNR and CDR2 FQNEAQ (reference sequence). CDR3 length: 14 amino acids. CDR3 region: CASSLGGPQETQYF. CDR3 bases: TGTGCCAGCAGCTTAGGGGGGCCCCAAGAGACCCAGTACTTC.

This clone was detected only once. The V and J genes are TRBV4-2 and TRBJ1-2, with D possibly TRBD1 on 5 matching bases. This CDR3 is built from 14 residues. CDR1 and CDR2 from the germline V gene are LGHNA and YNFKEQ. V dropped 1 base and J dropped 2 bases, with 8 bases sitting between them. CDR3 sequence (DNA): TGTGCCAGCAGCCAAGGGGGACTGAACTATGGCTACACCTTC. It codes for CASSQGGLNYGYTF.